The 30 T cell receptor beta chains reported below all come from one sample, sequenced in a study of identical twins. Each CDR3 protein is one row after TCRdb ran MiXCR on the 5' RACE reads. The data show approximately 260,000 distinct CDR3 sequences, about 8.9% seen once. These same records also appear under a second study, on yellow fever vaccine responses in identical twins.

The sequencing input was CD8+ T cells sorted from blood. These receptors were taken from a woman in her late teens or twenties in good health.

This clonotype was observed a handful of times. The CDR3 region is CASSESSRAEETQYF. The CDR3 DNA reads TGTGCCAGCAGTGAATCCTCCAGGGCCGAAGAGACCCAGTACTTC. The V gene is TRBV25-1, the J gene TRBJ2-5; tentative D call: TRBD1 (5 bases). Germline CDR1 MGHDK, CDR2 SYGVNS. Trimming left V 1 base short and J 3 bases short, with 12 bases between. The CDR3 consists of 15 residues.

At least ten counts were recorded for this clonotype. The chain is built from TRBV20-1 and TRBJ2-1; TRBD2 agrees at 9 bases. The length of the CDR3 is 14 residues. Germline values: CDR1 DFQATT, CDR2 SNEGSKA (reference sequence). After removal of 0 bases from V and 8 bases from J, the junction contained 5 bases not matched to a gene. CDR3 residues: CSARDLIAGDEQFF. The CDR3 nucleotides are TGCAGTGCTAGAGATCTGATAGCGGGGGATGAGCAGTTCTTC.

The gene calls are TRBV15 and TRBJ1-1, with TRBD1 identical over 9 bases. This CDR3 has 14 residues. V shed 2 bases and J 5 bases; nucleotides not matched to a gene: 3. CDR1 is LNHNV, CDR2 YYDKDF, per germline (reference sequence). The CDR3 DNA follows: TGTGCCACCAGCAGACCACAGGGGGCAACTGAAGCTTTCTTT. It codes for CATSRPQGATEAFF.

The rearrangement links TRBV24-1 to TRBJ2-1; D is unresolved. The length of the CDR3 is 13 residues. V was cut by 6 bases and J by 0 bases, with 5 bases left in between. Looked up from germline, CDR1 is KGHDR and CDR2 is SFDVKD. CDR3 amino acids: CATSLSSYNEQFF. DNA for the CDR3: TGTGCCACCAGTCTGAGCTCCTACAATGAGCAGTTCTTC.

This clonotype was detected only a few times. This chain joins TRBV6-5 and TRBJ2-7; D remains ambiguous. The ends were cut back, 2 bases at V and 2 bases at J, with 7 bases in the middle. The germline V gene has CDR1 MNHEY and CDR2 SVGAGI. The length of the CDR3 is 13 residues. The CDR3 spells CASSYDGPYEQYF. CDR3 bases: TGTGCCAGCAGTTACGATGGACCCTACGAGCAGTACTTC.

The chain is built from TRBV2 and TRBJ2-1, with 15 bases aligning to TRBD2. CDR1 is SNHLY, CDR2 FYNNEI, per germline. This CDR3 has 19 residues. V lost 6 bases and J lost 10; bases outside the gene matches: 19. The CDR3 bases are TGTGCCAGCAGGCCCGGGACTAGCGGGGGGACGTCTGATACAAACGAGCAGTTCTTC. Translation gives CASRPGTSGGTSDTNEQFF.

The sample holds a few counts of this clonotype. V is TRBV6-2 or TRBV6-3 and J is TRBJ2-2; no firm D call. Between the trimmed V and J ends, which lost 2 bases and 3 bases, there was a span of 7 bases. This CDR3 has 14 residues. Germline V CDR1 and CDR2: MNHEY, SVGEGT. For the CDR3, the DNA is TGTGCCAGCAGTTACAGACCAGACACCGGGGAGCTGTTTTTT. It yields the protein CASSYRPDTGELFF.

The rearrangement uses TRBV5-1 and TRBJ2-3; either TRBD1 or TRBD2 may fit D (5 bases each). The length of the CDR3 is 16 residues. Trimming removed 3 bases at V and 4 bases at J, with 18 bases between. Germline V lookup: CDR1 SGHRS, CDR2 YFSETQ. CDR3 nucleotides: TGCGCCAGCAGCTCCGACGGGACGGCCGAGGCAGATACGCAGTATTTT. Protein sequence: CASSSDGTAEADTQYF.

This clonotype came up a few times. The chain recombines TRBV11-2 with TRBJ2-7, with D perhaps matching TRBD2 (6 bases). CDR1 is SGHAT and CDR2 is FQNNGV in the germline V gene. The CDR3 sequence is 16 residues long. The ends were cut back, 4 bases at V and 7 bases at J, with 23 bases in the middle. CDR3 loop: CASSSPGTTRTKEQYF. Written as DNA, the CDR3 is TGTGCCAGCAGCTCCCCAGGAACGACACGGACTAAGGAGCAGTACTTC.

This clonotype was observed a handful of times. This chain joins TRBV11-2 and TRBJ2-7, with D tentatively TRBD2 (6 bases). CDR3 length: 16 amino acids. CDR1 is SGHAT, CDR2 FQNNGV, per germline. The V end lost 5 bases, the J end lost 3 bases, and 20 bases lay between the germline ends. Here the CDR3 reads CASSTWTGVRSYEQYF. The CDR3 DNA reads TGTGCCAGCAGCACCTGGACGGGAGTTCGGAGCTACGAGCAGTACTTC. The full variable domain, with the rest looked up from reference TRBV11-2 and TRBJ2-7, is EAGVAQSPRYKIIEKRQSVAFWCNPISGHATLYWYQQILGQGPKLLIQFQNNGVVDDSQLPKDRFSAERLKGVDSTLKIQPAKLEDSAVYLCASSTWTGVRSYEQYFGPGTRLTVT.

This clonotype came up a few times. The rearrangement joins TRBV9 to TRBJ1-1; D is undetermined. The germline V gene has CDR1 SGDLS and CDR2 YYNGEE. The CDR3 is 13 residues long. Trimming stripped 4 bases from V and 6 bases from J, with 13 bases between. The CDR3 is CASSRKDGSEAFF. CDR3 DNA: TGTGCCAGCAGCCGCAAAGATGGCTCTGAAGCTTTCTTT. The full variable domain, in which reference TRBV9 and TRBJ1-1 provide the parts outside the CDR3, is DSGVTQTPKHLITATGQRVTLRCSPRSGDLSVYWYQQSLDQGLQFLIQYYNGEERAKGNILERFSAQQFPDLHSELNLSSLELGDSALYFCASSRKDGSEAFFGQGTRLTVV.

This clonotype was seen ten or more times. The CDR3 loop reads CASSPWSRGTEAFF. In DNA, the CDR3 is TGCGCCAGCAGCCCCTGGTCCCGTGGGACTGAAGCTTTCTTT. The rearrangement joins TRBV5-1 to TRBJ1-1; D unresolved. V lost 4 bases and J lost 5, with 15 bases in between. This CDR3 has 14 amino acids. Germline CDR1 is SGHRS and CDR2 is YFSETQ.

This clonotype has at least ten counts. This CDR3 reads CASSLGVRADEQYF. In DNA, the CDR3 is TGTGCCAGCAGTTTAGGGGTCAGGGCAGACGAGCAGTACTTC. The genes are TRBV27 and TRBJ2-7, with D possibly TRBD1 on 5 matching bases. V lost 2 bases, J lost 5 bases, and 13 bases lay in between. CDR3 length equals 14 residues. CDR1 is MNHEY, CDR2 SMNVEV, per germline (reference sequence).

This clonotype was seen a handful of times. The chain is built from TRBV10-1 and TRBJ2-3; D is unclear. Looked up from germline, CDR1 is WNHNN and CDR2 is SYGVQD (reference sequence). This CDR3 contains 12 residues. V lost 2 bases, J lost 10 bases, and 10 bases lay in between. The CDR3 coding sequence is TGCGCCAGCAGTGAGCTTGCCTTAGCGCAGTATTTT. Amino acid sequence: CASSELALAQYF.

This rearrangement joins TRBV7-8 to TRBJ1-1; D gene unclear. Trimming left V 2 bases short and J 4 bases short, with 11 bases between. The CDR3 sequence is 14 residues long. Germline V lookup: CDR1 SGHVS, CDR2 FQNEAQ. CDR3 DNA sequence: TGTGCCAGCAGCTTAAGGAACCACCCCACTGAAGCTTTCTTT. Residues: CASSLRNHPTEAFF. Drawing the rest from reference TRBV7-8 and TRBJ1-1, the complete variable domain is GAGVSQSPRYKVAKRGQDVALRCDPISGHVSLFWYQQALGQGPEFLTYFQNEAQLDKSGLPSDRFFAERPEGSVSTLKIQRTQQEDSAVYLCASSLRNHPTEAFFGQGTRLTVV.

This clonotype was observed a few times. The chain employs TRBV27 and TRBJ2-1; 10 bases map to TRBD2. CDR1 is MNHEY and CDR2 is SMNVEV in the germline V gene (reference sequence). The CDR3 is made up of 16 amino acids. J lost 6 bases, V lost 8 bases, and 13 bases had no gene match. The CDR3 spells CASSENQREGLNEQFF. DNA of the CDR3: TGTGCCAGCTCGGAAAATCAGCGGGAGGGCCTCAATGAGCAGTTCTTC.

The chain employs TRBV14 and TRBJ1-6; D might be TRBD1 (5 bases). Trimming stripped 7 bases from V and 7 bases from J, with 11 bases between. CDR3 length: 13 amino acids. Germline assignment: CDR1 SGHDN and CDR2 FVKESK. The DNA for the CDR3 is TGTGCCAGCACCCCTTGGGGGAATTCACCCCTCCACTTT. Translation gives CASTPWGNSPLHF.

This clonotype was observed at least ten times. V and J are TRBV6-5 and TRBJ2-3; no firm D call. This CDR3 is built from 17 residues. Between the trimmed V and J ends, which lost 0 bases and 2 bases, there was a span of 15 bases. Germline V gene data show CDR1 as MNHEY and CDR2 as SVGAGI. CDR3 loop: CASSYSTRLPNTDTQYF. The CDR3 nucleotides read TGTGCCAGCAGTTACTCGACCCGACTCCCAAACACAGATACGCAGTATTTT.

The chain links TRBV30 to TRBJ2-2; D might be TRBD1 (6 bases). The V end lost 5 bases, the J end lost 5 bases, and 18 bases lay between the germline ends. Germline V lookup: CDR1 GTSNPN, CDR2 SVGIG (reference sequence). CDR3 size: 15 residues. In nucleotides, the CDR3 is TGTGCCTGGGCCTGGGGGCCCGGGTTGACCGGGGAGCTGTTTTTT. Its protein is CAWAWGPGLTGELFF.

This clonotype was counted only a few times. This rearrangement joins TRBV20-1 to TRBJ2-3; weak D call: TRBD2 (5 bases). V shed 3 bases and J shed 4 bases, with 8 bases lying between them. The CDR3 runs 12 residues. Germline V gives CDR1 DFQATT, CDR2 SNEGSKA (reference sequence). In DNA form, the CDR3 reads TGCAGTGCTAGTAACGGGGCAGATACGCAGTATTTT. Residues: CSASNGADTQYF.

This clonotype was detected many times. J is TRBJ2-2 and V is TRBV10-3, with 13 nucleotides matching TRBD2. V dropped 3 bases and J dropped 4; count of bases not matched to a gene: 2. This CDR3 contains 16 residues. In germline, CDR1 is ENHRY, CDR2 SYGVKD. This chain's CDR3 is CAISDGTSGVTGELFF. CDR3 coding DNA: TGTGCCATCAGTGACGGGACTAGCGGGGTCACCGGGGAGCTGTTTTTT.

The table lists this clonotype with many counts. The chain links TRBV7-9 to TRBJ2-1, with D perhaps given as TRBD1 or TRBD2 (5 bases each). This CDR3 is 13 amino acids long. Trimming removed 4 bases from V and 12 bases from J, with 16 bases in between. Germline V gene data show CDR1 as SEHNR and CDR2 as FQNEAQ (reference sequence). The CDR3 here is CASSSGTAPRQFF. In DNA form, the CDR3 reads TGTGCCAGCAGCTCCGGGACGGCCCCTAGGCAGTTCTTC.

This clonotype was detected a few times. The J gene is TRBJ1-4, the V gene TRBV4-1; D gene unclear. Germline V lookup: CDR1 MGHRA, CDR2 YSYEKL. The CDR3 consists of 16 residues. The V and J ends lost 0 bases and 8 bases respectively, with 16 bases between them. This CDR3 is CASSQEPLDPGEKLFF. Here the CDR3 DNA reads TGCGCCAGCAGCCAAGAGCCCCTTGATCCGGGGGAAAAACTGTTTTTT.

This clonotype was detected a few times. The chain joins TRBV7-9 to TRBJ2-1, with 12 nucleotides matching TRBD2. V shed 5 bases and J 6 bases; nucleotides not matched to a gene: 11. Germline CDR1 and CDR2: SEHNR and FQNEAQ (reference sequence). CDR3 length: 17 amino acids. This CDR3 is CASSRRSVTSGGNEQFF. The CDR3 nucleotides are TGTGCCAGCAGCCGAAGGTCAGTGACTAGCGGGGGCAATGAGCAGTTCTTC.

The table lists this clonotype with a few counts. The V call is TRBV20-1, the J call TRBJ2-5; 8 bases are shared with TRBD2. Trimming took 4 bases from V and 0 from J; bases not matched to a gene: 1. This CDR3 contains 13 residues. The V gene's germline CDR1 is DFQATT and CDR2 SNEGSKA (reference sequence). The CDR3 region is CSATGGDQETQYF. CDR3 nucleotide sequence: TGCAGTGCTACGGGAGGGGACCAAGAGACCCAGTACTTC.

This clonotype was observed a handful of times. The chain recombines TRBV4-1 with TRBJ2-1; 8 positions match TRBD1. Germline CDR1 reads MGHRA; CDR2 reads YSYEKL. V was pared by 5 bases and J by 7 bases, with 7 bases of the junction left unmatched. The CDR3 consists of 14 residues. CDR3: CASSVGQGGNEQFF. The CDR3 DNA sequence: TGCGCCAGCAGCGTAGGACAGGGTGGGAATGAGCAGTTCTTC.

This clonotype was recorded at least ten times. The CDR3 here is CASSLDLNTEAFF. For the CDR3, the DNA is TGTGCCAGCAGTTTAGACCTGAACACTGAAGCTTTCTTT. The chain employs TRBV5-5 and TRBJ1-1; no firm D call. V was trimmed by 5 bases and J by 0 bases, leaving 8 bases between them. Germline V gene lookup returns CDR1 SGHKS and CDR2 YYEKEE (reference sequence). There are 13 residues in the CDR3.

The chain employs TRBV20-1 and TRBJ2-3; 9 nucleotides align to TRBD2. Germline V lookup: CDR1 DFQATT, CDR2 SNEGSKA (reference sequence). The CDR3 consists of 14 residues. Germline trimming cut 3 bases from V and 3 bases from J; bases unmatched to any gene: 4. The CDR3 DNA reads TGCAGTGCTAGCGTAGCGGGGGAGACAGATACGCAGTATTTT. It is translated as CSASVAGETDTQYF.

The table lists this clonotype with a few counts. V is TRBV5-1 and J is TRBJ2-7; 14 bases map to TRBD2. Trimming removed 2 bases from V and 0 bases from J; junction bases left unmatched: 10. Germline CDR1 is SGHRS and CDR2 is YFSETQ. The CDR3 runs to 19 residues. CDR3 nucleotide sequence: TGCGCCAGCAGCTTTCCTCCGGGACTAGCGGGAGAGAGCTCCTACGAGCAGTACTTC. Translated, it gives CASSFPPGLAGESSYEQYF.

This clonotype showed up just a few times. The V call is TRBV6-2 or TRBV6-3, the J call TRBJ2-7, with 8 bases that match TRBD2. The CDR3 consists of 15 residues. The junction had 5 bases not matched to a gene; V was cut back by 4 bases and J by 0 bases. CDR1 and CDR2 from the germline V gene are MNHEY and SVGEGT. The CDR3 spells CASSFLSGASYEQYF. Written as DNA, the CDR3 is TGTGCCAGCAGTTTTCTTAGCGGGGCCTCCTACGAGCAGTACTTC.